Following are 11 T cell receptor beta chains from one sample sequenced in a study of breast tumors, draining lymph nodes, adjacent tissues. Breast cancer patients provided tissue from their axillary draining lymph nodes. TCRdb re-analysed the multiplex PCR reads in MiXCR, keeping a single row per CDR3 protein. The sample shows around 140,000 distinct CDR3 sequences, approximately 20% of them seen only once. Input material: axillary lymph node tissue. These receptors all stem from a female donor with breast cancer. Some clones in this sample may be carry-over from other donors' samples.

This clonotype was detected ten times or more. V usage is TRBV2 and J usage is TRBJ2-7, with no clear D. V shed 1 base and J shed 2 bases, with 9 bases lying between them. CDR1 is SNHLY and CDR2 is FYNNEI in the germline V gene. The CDR3 totals 14 residues. The CDR3 region has the DNA TGTGCCAGCAGTGAAGGAATGAATGCCTACGAGCAGTACTTC. Its translation is CASSEGMNAYEQYF.

There are many counts of this clonotype. The rearrangement joins TRBV5-1 to TRBJ2-3; weak D call: TRBD1 (5 bases). This CDR3 is 15 amino acids long. The V end lost 2 bases, the J end lost 1 base, and 11 bases lay between the germline ends. Germline-derived CDR1 and CDR2 are SGHRS and YFSETQ. This CDR3 is CASSLQGVGTDTQYF. The CDR3 nucleotides are TGCGCCAGCAGCTTACAAGGGGTAGGCACAGATACGCAGTATTTT.

This clonotype was seen ten or more times. The genes are TRBV27 and TRBJ1-6; 7 nucleotides line up with TRBD1. In germline, CDR1 is MNHEY, CDR2 SMNVEV (reference sequence). V shed 4 bases, J shed 8 bases, and the junction held 8 bases outside the gene matches. CDR3 length: 15 amino acids. CDR3: CASSSNRGGDSPLHF. CDR3 DNA sequence: TGTGCCAGCAGTTCAAACAGGGGAGGCGATTCACCCCTCCACTTT.

This clonotype showed up many times. This chain links TRBV30 with TRBJ1-3; D call uncertain. The length of the CDR3 is 13 residues. CDR1 and CDR2 (germline): GTSNPN, SVGIG (reference sequence). Trimming removed 3 bases from V and 8 bases from J, with 14 bases in between. CDR3 nucleotides: TGTGCCTGGAGACCCCGCAGCACGGACACCATATATTTT. This sequence encodes CAWRPRSTDTIYF.

In its sample, this clonotype was seen many times. V gene TRBV28 combines with J gene TRBJ1-6; 7 bases agree with TRBD1. From germline, CDR1 is MDHEN and CDR2 SYDVKM. The length of the CDR3 is 15 residues. The ends lost 6 bases at V and 9 bases at J; junction bases unmatched: 11. The CDR3 reads CASSQGTVGSSPLHF. CDR3 in DNA: TGTGCCAGCAGCCAAGGGACAGTTGGAAGTTCACCCCTCCACTTT.

This clonotype was counted at least ten times. The chain joins TRBV19 to TRBJ2-7; 15 bases map to TRBD2. V lost 6 bases, J lost 4 bases, and 7 bases stayed unmatched. The CDR3 extends over 16 amino acids. Germline V lookup: CDR1 LNHDA, CDR2 SQIVND (reference sequence). The CDR3 sequence: CASSSGLAGGFYEQYF. Written as DNA, the CDR3 is TGTGCCAGTAGCTCGGGACTAGCGGGAGGTTTTTACGAGCAGTACTTC.

This clonotype has a single count. Since a much larger clone is just one base distant, this may be a read error. The genes are TRBV12-3 or TRBV12-4 and TRBJ1-2, with 7 nucleotides matching TRBD1. V lost 4 bases and J lost 7; bases outside the gene matches: 6. The length of the CDR3 is 13 residues. CDR3 sequence: CASSCRQGFGYTF. CDR3 nucleotide sequence: TGTGCCAGCAGTTGCCGACAGGGTTTTGGCTACACCTTC.

This chain uses TRBV27 with TRBJ2-3; D uncertain. Trimming took 1 base from V and 4 from J, leaving 15 bases between them. CDR1 and CDR2 from the germline V gene are MNHEY and SMNVEV (reference sequence). The CDR3 runs 16 residues. The CDR3 protein is CASSLFFLRCSDTQYF. The DNA of the CDR3 is TGTGCCAGCAGTTTATTTTTTTTGCGATGCTCAGATACGCAGTATTTT.

A few counts support this clonotype. A read error is possible here, since a much larger clone lies one base away. The chain carries TRBV7-9 and TRBJ2-7, with D uncertain. In germline, CDR1 is SEHNR, CDR2 FQNEAQ (reference sequence). The CDR3 covers 14 residues. The chain's CDR3 is CSSSSTDGYYEQYF. The CDR3 DNA is TGTTCCAGCAGCTCCACGGACGGGTACTACGAGCAGTACTTC.

This clonotype occurred many times. The genes are TRBV5-4 and TRBJ2-3, with 7 bases that match TRBD1. The CDR3 extends over 15 amino acids. The junction had 9 bases not matched to a gene; V was cut back by 4 bases and J by 4 bases. Germline-derived CDR1 and CDR2 are SGHNT and YYREEE (reference sequence). CDR3 nucleotides: TGTGCCAGCAGCGCACCAGGGGGATCCCCAGATACGCAGTATTTT. It translates to CASSAPGGSPDTQYF.

This clonotype has at least ten counts. The chain joins TRBV19 to TRBJ2-7, with 8 positions matching TRBD2. V was pared by 3 bases and J by 1 base, with 8 bases of the junction left unmatched. This CDR3 has 16 amino acids. Germline-derived CDR1 and CDR2 are LNHDA and SQIVND (reference sequence). CDR3 nucleotide sequence: TGTGCCAGTAGTATTCGACTGGGCGGGGGGTCCTACGAGCAGTACTTC. This translates into CASSIRLGGGSYEQYF.